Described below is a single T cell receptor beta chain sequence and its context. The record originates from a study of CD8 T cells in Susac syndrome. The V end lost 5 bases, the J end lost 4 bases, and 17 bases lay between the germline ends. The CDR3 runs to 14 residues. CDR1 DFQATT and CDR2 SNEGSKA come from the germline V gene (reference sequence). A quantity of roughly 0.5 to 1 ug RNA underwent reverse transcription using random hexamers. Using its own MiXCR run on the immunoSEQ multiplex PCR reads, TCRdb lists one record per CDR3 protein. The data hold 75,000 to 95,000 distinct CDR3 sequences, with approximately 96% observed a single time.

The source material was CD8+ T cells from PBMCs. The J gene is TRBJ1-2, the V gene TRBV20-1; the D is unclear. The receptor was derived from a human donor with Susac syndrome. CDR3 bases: TGCAGTGCTCCAGCGACTATGATTATCTATGGCTACACCTTC. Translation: CSAPATMIIYGYTF.